These 6 T cell receptor beta chains came from one sample sequenced in a study of regulatory T cells in long-lasting Graves disease. Library construction for TCR beta used iRepertoire HTBI primers and Arm-PCR of CDR3 regions. TCRdb passed the multiplex PCR reads through MiXCR, listing each CDR3 protein once. The table has approximately 440,000 distinct CDR3 sequences, around 15% seen once. Time point: newly diagnosed GD, antithyroid drugs for less than 3 months. The TCR library was prepared using RNA isolated from PBMCs. This same sample was also taken into another study, of T cells in Graves' hyperthyroidism and ophthalmopathy.

Sequences were derived from peripheral blood mononuclear cells (PBMCs), sampled at new diagnosis, from a patient treated with antithyroid drugs. The receptors here all came from a middle-aged man with Graves disease.

The chain carries TRBV5-1 and TRBJ2-3, with 12 bases lining up with TRBD1. The V and J ends lost 4 bases and 2 bases, in that order; junction bases with no gene match: 5. CDR1 SGHRS and CDR2 YFSETQ come from the germline V gene. The CDR3 consists of 16 residues. CDR3 bases: TGCGCCAGCAGCCCGGGACAGGGGGCTTACACAGATACGCAGTATTTT. Translating gives CASSPGQGAYTDTQYF.

The rearrangement uses TRBV6-2 or TRBV6-3 and TRBJ2-7, with TRBD2 matching 12 bases. Trimming removed 4 bases from V and 1 base from J; junction bases left unmatched: 5. This CDR3 region has 16 residues. Looked up from germline, CDR1 is MNHEY and CDR2 is SVGEGT. In nucleotides, the CDR3 is TGTGCCAGCAGTTCCCGACTAGCGGGAGATTCCTACGAGCAGTACTTC. Its translation: CASSSRLAGDSYEQYF.

The table lists this clonotype with many counts. The chain employs TRBV3-1 and TRBJ2-5, with 9 positions matching TRBD2. CDR1 is LGHDT and CDR2 is YNNKEL in the germline V gene (reference sequence). The CDR3 spans 16 residues. V lost 1 base, J lost 1 base, and 4 bases stayed unmatched. CDR3 nucleotide sequence: TGTGCCAGCAGCCAAGCGCAAGCGGGGGGCCAAGAGACCCAGTACTTC. Its translation is CASSQAQAGGQETQYF.

This clonotype was detected many times. This rearrangement joins TRBV5-1 to TRBJ2-7; D is possibly TRBD1 (5 bases). The germline gives CDR1 SGHRS, CDR2 YFSETQ. Deletions cut 0 bases from V and 5 bases from J, with 12 bases between. The CDR3 is 14 amino acids. CDR3 in amino acids: CASSLDQGGDEQYF. The CDR3 DNA sequence: TGCGCCAGCAGCTTGGATCAGGGTGGGGACGAGCAGTACTTC.

The CDR3 loop is CASSQASRGKGDEQFF. CDR3 coding DNA: TGCGCCAGCAGCCAAGCAAGTCGGGGGAAGGGGGATGAGCAGTTCTTC. The chain recombines TRBV4-1 with TRBJ2-1; the D gene could be TRBD1 or TRBD2 (6 bases each). The CDR3 is 16 residues long. Germline CDR1 reads MGHRA; CDR2 reads YSYEKL. V was shortened by 1 base and J by 8 bases, with 18 bases between the two germline ends.

This clonotype was picked up many times. CDR3 coding DNA: TGTGCCAGCAGTTGGACAGGGCATAGCAATCAGCCCCAGCATTTT. Its translation is CASSWTGHSNQPQHF. The rearrangement joins TRBV28 to TRBJ1-5, with 8 nucleotides matching TRBD1. V lost 4 bases, J lost 0 bases, and 2 bases stayed unmatched. There are 15 residues in the CDR3. The germline V gene has CDR1 MDHEN and CDR2 SYDVKM.